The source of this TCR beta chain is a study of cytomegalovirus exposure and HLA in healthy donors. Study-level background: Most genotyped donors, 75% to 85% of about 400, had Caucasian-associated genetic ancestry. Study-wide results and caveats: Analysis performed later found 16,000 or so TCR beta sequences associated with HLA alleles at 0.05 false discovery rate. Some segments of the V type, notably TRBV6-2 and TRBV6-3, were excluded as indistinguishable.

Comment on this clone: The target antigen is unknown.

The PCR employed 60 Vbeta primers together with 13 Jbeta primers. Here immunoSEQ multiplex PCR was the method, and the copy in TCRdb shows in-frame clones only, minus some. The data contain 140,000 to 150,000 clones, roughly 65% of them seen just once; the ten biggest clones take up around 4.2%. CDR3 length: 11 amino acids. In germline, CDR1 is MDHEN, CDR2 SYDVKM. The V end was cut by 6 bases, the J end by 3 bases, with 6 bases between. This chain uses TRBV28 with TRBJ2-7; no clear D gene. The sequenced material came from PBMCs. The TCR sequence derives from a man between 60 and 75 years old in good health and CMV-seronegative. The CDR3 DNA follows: TGTGCCAGCAGGACTTTCTACGAGCAGTACTTC. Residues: CASRTFYEQYF.